This TCR beta chain was documented in a study of T cell responses to AZD1222 COVID-19 vaccine. A word on this clone: The antigen is unknown.

Study-wide points: Repertoires in all cases were sampled only once the peak T cell response had passed. Dominant CD4 TCR responses targeted spike regions 160-218 and 743-854. With two AZD1222 doses given, Spike-specific TCR breadth and depth both rose. Possibly, clonal diversity was underestimated; donors were largely white British and included more females.

This table comes from immunoSEQ multiplex PCR, and its TCRdb copy is limited to in-frame clones, with some not included. The sample has more than 85,000 clones; about 88% are singletons. V was trimmed by 0 bases and J by 5 bases, leaving 8 bases between them. The CDR3 has 14 amino acids. Looked up from germline, CDR1 is SGHRS and CDR2 is YFSETQ. This TCR came from an adult who received the AZD1222 COVID-19 vaccine. The sequencing here drew on peripheral blood, taken 28 days after the second AZD1222 dose. V usage is TRBV5-1 and J usage is TRBJ2-2, with unresolved D. The CDR3 protein is CASSLDTRTGELFF. The DNA for the CDR3 is TGCGCCAGCAGCTTGGACACTCGTACCGGGGAGCTGTTTTTT. Based on the CDR3 plus reference TRBV5-1 and TRBJ2-2, the full variable domain is KAGVTQTPRYLIKTRGQQVTLSCSPISGHRSVSWYQQTPGQGLQFLFEYFSETQRNKGNFPGRFSGRQFSNSRSEMNVSTLELGDSALYLCASSLDTRTGELFFGEGSRLTVL.